Following are 17 T cell receptor beta chains from one sample sequenced in a study of STAT3 mutations in large granular lymphocyte leukemia. General observations from the study: Every T-LGLL patient had at least one immunodominant TCRbeta clonotype.

Method: immunoSEQ multiplex PCR; TCRdb's copy keeps in-frame clones and lacks some. The table records some 13,000 clones, about nine tenths of them present only once. No antigen has been assigned to these receptors. The sequenced material came from peripheral blood mononuclear cells. The receptors were sampled from a man aged 40-55 years with T-cell large granular lymphocyte leukemia. Some clones in this sample may be carry-over from other donors' samples.

The chain is built from TRBV28 and TRBJ2-7; D gene ambiguous. Germline CDR1 is MDHEN and CDR2 is SYDVKM. V gave up 6 bases and J gave up 1 base, with 7 bases separating them. The CDR3 length is 12 residues. The CDR3 region has the DNA TGTGCCAGCAGGGGGTTATCCTACGAGCAGTACTTC. It specifies CASRGLSYEQYF.

V is TRBV19 and J is TRBJ1-2, with 8 bases matching TRBD1. CDR3 size: 13 residues. V was clipped by 5 bases and J by 6 bases; unmatched bases: 5. Germline V CDR1 and CDR2: LNHDA, SQIVND (reference sequence). CDR3 protein: CASSFRDRNGYTF. The DNA for the CDR3 is TGTGCCAGTAGTTTTAGGGACAGGAATGGCTACACCTTC.

The chain employs TRBV10-2 and TRBJ1-4; D is ambiguous. The V end was cut by 1 base, the J end by 5 bases, with 2 bases between. Germline lookup yields CDR1 WSHSY and CDR2 SAAADI. The CDR3 is made up of 12 amino acids. In nucleotides, the CDR3 is TGCGCCAGCAGTGAGTGGAATGAAAAACTGTTTTTT. It translates to CASSEWNEKLFF.

Comment on this clone: Compared with germline, one end of the junction differs, possibly owing to a read error. The chain's CDR3 is CASSQDRDLEIQYF. CDR3 coding DNA: TGCGCCAGCAGCCAAGATAGGGACCTAGAGATCCAGTACTTC. The gene calls are TRBV4-3 and TRBJ2-5; D might be TRBD1 or TRBD2, each matching 5 bases. Germline V gene sequence: CDR1 LGHNA, CDR2 YSLEER. The CDR3 has 14 amino acids.

Only one count was recorded for this clone. The chain joins TRBV6-6 to TRBJ1-4; tentative D call: TRBD1 (6 bases). This CDR3 comprises 15 residues. V lost 4 bases and J lost 6, with 15 bases in between. Germline CDR1 reads MNHNY; CDR2 reads SVGAGI (reference sequence). CDR3 coding DNA: TGTGCCAGCAGTTCGTTACAGGGTCGAGATGAAAAACTGTTTTTT. It yields the protein CASSSLQGRDEKLFF.

The chain links TRBV5-8 to TRBJ2-7; a possible D gene is TRBD2 (6 bases). CDR3 length: 15 residues. V was pared by 0 bases and J by 3 bases, with 13 bases between. CDR1 and CDR2 (germline): SGHTS, YDEGEE. The CDR3 nucleotides are TGTGCCAGCAGCTTGGGAGGGAGGAAGTTCTACGAGCAGTACTTC. This gives the protein CASSLGGRKFYEQYF.

This clone was seen only once. The chain carries TRBV30 and TRBJ1-6; D call uncertain. This CDR3 has 13 amino acids. V was clipped by 4 bases and J by 0 bases, with 4 bases between them. The germline gives CDR1 GTSNPN, CDR2 SVGIG (reference sequence). The CDR3 region is CAWKSSYNSPLHF. The CDR3 region has the DNA TGTGCCTGGAAATCCTCCTATAATTCACCCCTCCACTTT.

The chain joins TRBV6-5 to TRBJ1-4; tentatively, D is TRBD1 (5 bases). Trimming shortened V by 6 bases and J by 8 bases, and 19 bases separated the two germline ends. Germline loops: CDR1 MNHEY, CDR2 SVGAGI. There are 15 residues in the CDR3. The CDR3 DNA reads as TGTGCCAGCAGCCGCCGTCCTGCCGGGGGGGAAAAACTGTTTTTT. This translates into CASSRRPAGGEKLFF.

A single count supports this clone. The chain carries TRBV19 and TRBJ2-3, with TRBD1 matching over 7 bases. The germline gives CDR1 LNHDA, CDR2 SQIVND (reference sequence). There are 15 residues in the CDR3. The trim removed 6 bases at V and 6 bases at J, leaving 12 bases unmatched. CDR3 loop: CASSRGQLSRDTQYF. The CDR3 DNA is TGTGCCAGTAGCCGGGGACAGTTGTCCCGGGATACGCAGTATTTT.

The chain uses TRBV18 and TRBJ1-2; TRBD1 is a possible D gene (5 bases). Trimming shortened V by 0 bases and J by 6 bases, and 11 bases separated the two germline ends. CDR1 is KGHSH, CDR2 LQKENI, per germline. The CDR3 length is 14 residues. This chain's CDR3 is CASSPPGTEHGYTF. DNA for the CDR3: TGTGCCAGCTCACCACCCGGGACCGAGCATGGCTACACCTTC.

About this clone: One end of the junction is discordant with germline, which a read error may explain. This chain connects TRBV27 to TRBJ2-7; D uncertain. The CDR3 totals 14 residues. Germline V lookup: CDR1 MNHEY, CDR2 SMNVEV (reference sequence). This chain's CDR3 is CASRDLLVSDEQYF. DNA of the CDR3: TGTGCCAGCAGGGACCTACTCGTCTCCGACGAGCAGTACTTC.

The genes are TRBV2 and TRBJ1-2; possibly TRBD1 for D (6 bases). Trimming removed 6 bases at V and 1 base at J, with 21 bases between. CDR1 is SNHLY, CDR2 FYNNEI, per germline. The CDR3 is made up of 17 amino acids. DNA for the CDR3: TGTGCCAGCAGCCCCAGGGGTAGGGAATATGGTAACTATGGCTACACCTTC. As protein: CASSPRGREYGNYGYTF.

The V and J genes are TRBV4-3 and TRBJ2-5; 13 nucleotides agree with TRBD2. V was clipped by 4 bases and J by 2 bases; unmatched bases: 7. Germline V gives CDR1 LGHNA, CDR2 YSLEER. The length of the CDR3 is 17 residues. CDR3 DNA sequence: TGCGCCAGCAGCCCAGGGACTAGCGGGGCCCAACAAGAGACCCAGTACTTC. This translates into CASSPGTSGAQQETQYF.

The J gene is TRBJ2-2, the V gene TRBV5-1; 8 bases match TRBD2. This CDR3 spans 15 amino acids. Germline lookup yields CDR1 SGHRS and CDR2 YFSETQ. J gave up 6 bases and V 6 bases, and 10 bases lay outside the gene matches. CDR3 sequence (DNA): TGCGCCAGCACCTATTTCGGACTAGCTCCCGGGGAGCTGTTTTTT. It is translated as CASTYFGLAPGELFF.

V gene TRBV4-3 combines with J gene TRBJ1-6; D is undetermined. V shed 0 bases and J shed 6 bases, with 6 bases lying between them. The CDR3 is made up of 14 amino acids. Germline V gene data show CDR1 as LGHNA and CDR2 as YSLEER. The CDR3 protein is CASSQESGNSPLHF. The CDR3 nucleotides are TGCGCCAGCAGCCAAGAGAGTGGTAATTCACCCCTCCACTTT.

The chain is built from TRBV7-2 and TRBJ1-5; no reliable D call. Germline lookup yields CDR1 SGHTA and CDR2 FQGNSA. The ends were cut back, 5 bases at V and 3 bases at J, with 5 bases in the middle. This CDR3 region has 12 residues. The CDR3 protein is CASSHNNQPQHF. For the CDR3, the DNA is TGTGCCAGCAGCCATAACAATCAGCCCCAGCATTTT.

The CDR3 region has the DNA TGTGCCAGTAGTATAGTGGGGGTCGGTTCACCCCTCCACTTT. Protein sequence: CASSIVGVGSPLHF. The chain has TRBV19 and TRBJ1-6, with a possible D match to TRBD1 (5 bases). The V end lost 1 base, the J end lost 9 bases, and 10 bases lay between the germline ends. Looked up from germline, CDR1 is LNHDA and CDR2 is SQIVND (reference sequence). This CDR3 spans 14 amino acids.